This TCR beta chain was captured in a study of T-cell memory formation after mild COVID-19. Germline CDR1 and CDR2: SGHRS and YFSETQ. This CDR3 is built from 15 residues. Trimming took 5 bases from V and 4 from J; bases not matched to a gene: 5. A note on this clonotype: Antigen: not known.

Study-wide findings and caveats: Whether second-wave clones peaking at day 37 were SARS-CoV-2 specific went unconfirmed.

TCRdb itself ran the 5' RACE reads through MiXCR, one entry per CDR3 protein. The sample lists 450,000 or so distinct CDR3 sequences; 25% were seen once. The chain carries TRBV5-1 and TRBJ2-1; 11 bases are a match to TRBD2. Material for sequencing was PBMCs or a T cell subset sorted from them (not recorded which). The sequence came from an adult woman who had mild COVID-19 (a few samples of this study predate the infection). Cell type and time point are not known. CDR3 in amino acids: CASSLPSGGYNEQFF. In nucleotides, the CDR3 is TGCGCCAGCAGTCTCCCTAGCGGGGGGTACAATGAGCAGTTCTTC.